This T cell receptor (beta chain) appears in the sequencing data of a study of graft-versus-host responses after intestinal transplantation. There were around 200,000 CFSE-labeled responder cells plated together with around 200,000 irradiated, violet-dye-labeled stimulator cells. The assay was immunoSEQ multiplex PCR, and TCRdb's table has in-frame clones only and misses some. Here the sample spans roughly 15,000 clones, 30% to 40% being singletons. The CDR3 covers 14 residues. V was pared by 4 bases and J by 7 bases, with 13 bases between. The germline gives CDR1 MNHGY, CDR2 SVAAGI. The sequences come from alloreactive CD8+ T cells from a mixed lymphocyte reaction culture, collected before intestinal transplant. Subset specified: CFSE-low proliferating T cells sorted from roughly 6-day pre-transplant mixed lymphocyte reaction (GvH or HvG direction). This chain connects TRBV6-9 to TRBJ2-2; maybe TRBD1 (6 bases). The receptor's source is a human patient who received an intestinal transplant. CDR3 amino acids: CASSLKQGSGELFF. For the CDR3, the DNA is TGTGCCAGCAGTTTAAAACAGGGAAGCGGGGAGCTGTTTTTT.